One and the same sample provided the 32 T cell receptor beta chains below, sequenced in a study of blood T cell repertoires in COVID-19. Assay used: immunoSEQ multiplex PCR; TCRdb lists only in-frame clones, some missing. The table has just over 650,000 clones, 75% to 90% seen once; the top ten hold more than 0.25%. Sequences were obtained from peripheral blood. Source of these receptors: a woman in her late teens or twenties with acute or convalescent COVID-19.

The rearrangement joins TRBV5-1 to TRBJ1-1; D is perhaps TRBD1 (6 bases). Between the trimmed V and J ends, which lost 4 bases and 0 bases, there was a span of 22 bases. The germline CDR1 and CDR2 sequences are SGHRS and YFSETQ. The CDR3 length is 18 residues. This CDR3 is CASSTDRDWGGLNTEAFF. The CDR3 bases are TGCGCCAGCAGCACCGACCGAGACTGGGGGGGGCTGAACACTGAAGCTTTCTTT.

The CDR3 loop is CASSAGGPNNEQFF. CDR3 DNA: TGTGCCAGCAGCGCGGGGGGGCCTAACAATGAGCAGTTCTTC. The chain combines TRBV9 with TRBJ2-1; 8 nucleotides align to TRBD2. V trimming: 3 bases; J trimming: 5 bases; junction bases outside the gene matches: 4. This CDR3 is built from 14 residues. CDR1 is SGDLS, CDR2 YYNGEE, per germline.

The table lists this clone with a count of one. The chain carries TRBV28 and TRBJ1-5; 9 nucleotides agree with TRBD1. V dropped 3 bases and J dropped 3; count of bases not matched to a gene: 3. The CDR3 is 15 residues long. Germline V gene data show CDR1 as MDHEN and CDR2 as SYDVKM. CDR3 region: CASSFGTGINQPQHF. DNA for the CDR3: TGTGCCAGCAGTTTTGGGACAGGGATCAATCAGCCCCAGCATTTT.

The J gene is TRBJ1-1, the V gene TRBV6-5; the match to TRBD1 covers 11 bases. The V gene's germline CDR1 is MNHEY and CDR2 SVGAGI. The CDR3 spans 16 residues. The J segment lost 1 base and the V segment lost 4 bases, leaving 5 bases of the junction unmatched. The CDR3 nucleotides are TGTGCCAGCAGTTCTACCGGACAGGGGGCGAACACTGAAGCTTTCTTT. Translation gives CASSSTGQGANTEAFF.

This clone was observed a single time. In nucleotides, the CDR3 is TGCGCCAGCAGCTTGGAAATACTTACAGGGATGTACGAGCAGTACTTC. It translates to CASSLEILTGMYEQYF. J is TRBJ2-7 and V is TRBV5-1; perhaps TRBD1 as D (6 bases). Germline lookup yields CDR1 SGHRS and CDR2 YFSETQ. This CDR3 has 16 residues. With 0 bases removed from V and 4 bases from J, the gap between germline ends came to 17 bases. The variable domain in full, with the rest retrieved from reference TRBV5-1 and TRBJ2-7, is KAGVTQTPRYLIKTRGQQVTLSCSPISGHRSVSWYQQTPGQGLQFLFEYFSETQRNKGNFPGRFSGRQFSNSRSEMNVSTLELGDSALYLCASSLEILTGMYEQYFGPGTRLTVT.

This rearrangement joins TRBV30 to TRBJ1-1; weak D call: TRBD1 (6 bases). Germline V lookup: CDR1 GTSNPN, CDR2 SVGIG (reference sequence). V was clipped by 2 bases and J by 10 bases, with 26 bases between them. There are 16 residues in the CDR3. Here the CDR3 reads CAWSFPTRTDPFGAFF. The CDR3 nucleotides read TGTGCCTGGAGTTTCCCCACCCGGACAGACCCATTTGGAGCTTTCTTT.

The chain is built from TRBV4-2 and TRBJ2-5, with a possible D match to TRBD1 (5 bases). Trimming took off 0 bases at V and 0 bases at J, with 14 bases between the two ends. Germline values: CDR1 LGHNA, CDR2 YNFKEQ. This CDR3 contains 17 residues. CDR3 nucleotide sequence: TGTGCCAGCAGCCAAGATCTGCCAGGGCTGTACCAAGAGACCCAGTACTTC. Encoded protein: CASSQDLPGLYQETQYF.

The V gene is TRBV13, the J gene TRBJ1-2, with TRBD1 identical over 8 bases. This CDR3 comprises 15 residues. Germline-derived CDR1 and CDR2 are PRHDT and FYEKMQ (reference sequence). V shed 5 bases, J shed 0 bases, and the junction held 5 bases outside the gene matches. The CDR3 sequence is CASSPPGQANYGYTF. The CDR3 DNA is TGTGCCAGCAGCCCTCCGGGACAGGCTAACTATGGCTACACCTTC.

The chain uses TRBV28 and TRBJ2-2; TRBD2 agrees at 13 bases. J gave up 8 bases and V 4 bases, and 10 bases lay outside the gene matches. The CDR3 has 17 amino acids. The germline V gene has CDR1 MDHEN and CDR2 SYDVKM. The CDR3 bases are TGTGCCAGCAGTTCCCCCGGGACTAGCGGGGAGAGGGGGGAGCTGTTTTTT. Protein sequence: CASSSPGTSGERGELFF.

For the CDR3, the DNA is TGTGCCAGCAGCAGGGGACTGACGGTTTGGGCCCAGTACTTC. Translated, it gives CASSRGLTVWAQYF. The chain uses TRBV5-8 and TRBJ2-5; weak D call: TRBD2 (6 bases). The V and J ends lost 4 bases and 9 bases respectively, with 19 bases between them. Germline lookup yields CDR1 SGHTS and CDR2 YDEGEE. This CDR3 region has 14 residues.

The chain is built from TRBV4-1 and TRBJ1-1; a possible D gene is TRBD1 (5 bases). The V gene's germline CDR1 is MGHRA and CDR2 YSYEKL. V dropped 1 base and J dropped 7 bases, with 13 bases sitting between them. The CDR3 extends over 14 amino acids. The CDR3 region is CASSQVWGFGEAFF. The CDR3 coding sequence is TGCGCCAGCAGCCAAGTTTGGGGCTTTGGTGAAGCTTTCTTT.

The V call is TRBV29-1, the J call TRBJ1-6, with no clear D. The CDR3 extends over 13 amino acids. Germline assignment: CDR1 SQVTM and CDR2 ANQGSEA. V lost 4 bases and J lost 8, with 12 bases in between. The CDR3 region has the DNA TGCAGCGTTGCTGAGGCCCCCTATTCACCCCTCCACTTT. Translation: CSVAEAPYSPLHF.

V gene TRBV10-3 combines with J gene TRBJ1-1; no definite D call. The CDR3 is 13 residues long. V shed 0 bases and J shed 8 bases, with 10 bases lying between them. Germline assignment: CDR1 ENHRY and CDR2 SYGVKD. Here the CDR3 DNA reads TGTGCCATCAGTGAGTCCGAGAGCCGAGAAGCTTTCTTT. Translation: CAISESESREAFF.

This clone was detected only once. This rearrangement joins TRBV6-5 to TRBJ1-2; maybe TRBD1 (5 bases). Per the germline V gene, CDR1 is MNHEY and CDR2 is SVGAGI. CDR3 length: 11 amino acids. The V and J ends lost 5 bases and 7 bases respectively, with 8 bases between them. CDR3 amino acids: CASSRGFGYTF. DNA for the CDR3: TGTGCCAGCAGTCGGGGGTTTGGCTACACCTTC.

This chain uses TRBV4-2 with TRBJ1-1; the D is unclear. This CDR3 is built from 14 residues. Trimming pared 1 base from V and 10 bases from J, leaving 16 bases between. Germline V lookup: CDR1 LGHNA, CDR2 YNFKEQ. The DNA for the CDR3 is TGTGCCAGCAGCCAAGGATCTGATACCCTAGGAGCTTTCTTT. This gives the protein CASSQGSDTLGAFF.

As to this clone: Other DNA sequences within the sample encode an identical CDR3. The chain has TRBV4-1 and TRBJ1-1; D is unresolved. The CDR3 is 13 residues long. Trimming took off 6 bases at V and 1 base at J, with 9 bases between the two ends. Germline V gives CDR1 MGHRA, CDR2 YSYEKL. The CDR3 spells CASSQTGNTEAFF. CDR3 DNA: TGCGCCAGCAGTCAGACGGGGAACACTGAAGCTTTCTTT.

The V call is TRBV2, the J call TRBJ1-1, with 8 nucleotides matching TRBD1. Unmatched junction bases numbered 5, after V lost 9 bases and J lost 5 bases. The CDR3 contains 12 residues. Germline V CDR1 and CDR2: SNHLY, FYNNEI. The CDR3 nucleotides read TGTGCCAGTTGGACAGGGACGACTGAAGCTTTCTTT. Translated: CASWTGTTEAFF.

The chain uses TRBV6-1 and TRBJ1-6; D is ambiguous. The germline CDR1 and CDR2 sequences are MNHNS and SASEGT. The V end was cut by 3 bases, the J end by 7 bases, with 10 bases between. CDR3 size: 14 residues. The CDR3 region is CASSDWAENSPLHF. The CDR3 coding sequence is TGTGCCAGCAGTGATTGGGCAGAGAATTCACCCCTCCACTTT.

The gene calls are TRBV27 and TRBJ1-1, with D possibly being TRBD1 (5 bases). The CDR3 spans 14 residues. V gave up 3 bases and J gave up 8 bases, with 16 bases separating them. In germline, CDR1 is MNHEY, CDR2 SMNVEV (reference sequence). The DNA for the CDR3 is TGTGCCAGCAGTTTGAATGGTATGGGGGGAGAAGCTTTCTTT. This gives the protein CASSLNGMGGEAFF.

The V and J genes are TRBV9 and TRBJ2-7, with 7 bases identical to TRBD1. CDR1 SGDLS and CDR2 YYNGEE come from the germline V gene. This CDR3 contains 16 residues. V lost 2 bases to trimming and J lost 6 bases; unmatched junction nucleotides: 14. CDR3 nucleotides: TGTGCCAGCAGCGTCGGTGAGAACCAGGGGGTACGCGAGCAGTACTTC. Its protein is CASSVGENQGVREQYF.

The gene calls are TRBV12-3 or TRBV12-4 and TRBJ1-2; no definite D call. This CDR3 has 12 residues. The V gene lost 2 bases and the J gene lost 7 bases, with 8 bases spanning the gap. Here the CDR3 DNA reads TGTGCCAGCAGTTTAAAGTCCGGTGGCTACACCTTC. This codes for CASSLKSGGYTF.

This rearrangement joins TRBV4-1 to TRBJ1-5; 7 bases align to TRBD1. This CDR3 has 15 residues. Germline V gene sequence: CDR1 MGHRA, CDR2 YSYEKL. V trimming: 0 bases; J trimming: 3 bases; junction bases outside the gene matches: 2. DNA for the CDR3: TGCGCCAGCAGCCAAGAGGGACAGTACAATCAGCCCCAGCATTTT. As protein: CASSQEGQYNQPQHF.

This clone came up a few times. The chain couples TRBV19 to TRBJ1-1; D is unresolved. V lost 8 bases and J 1 base, leaving 8 bases between the germline ends. The CDR3 runs 12 residues. Germline assignment: CDR1 LNHDA and CDR2 SQIVND (reference sequence). Here the CDR3 reads CASPEGNTEAFF. The CDR3 nucleotides read TGTGCCAGTCCCGAGGGGAACACTGAAGCTTTCTTT.

The V and J genes are TRBV2 and TRBJ1-1; D unclear. This CDR3 is built from 11 residues. The ends were cut back, 5 bases at V and 10 bases at J, with 11 bases in the middle. CDR1 and CDR2 (germline): SNHLY, FYNNEI. In DNA form, the CDR3 reads TGTGCCAGCAGTACCACTCGAGGAGCTTTCTTT. It encodes CASSTTRGAFF.

This rearrangement joins TRBV25-1 to TRBJ1-2, with TRBD1 matching over 7 bases. Germline values: CDR1 MGHDK, CDR2 SYGVNS. The CDR3 contains 15 residues. The ends lost 1 base at V and 4 bases at J; junction bases unmatched: 6. CDR3 region: CASSESRGQVYGYTF. The CDR3 DNA reads as TGTGCCAGCAGTGAATCCCGAGGACAGGTCTATGGCTACACCTTC.

As concerns this clone: This sample also contains other DNA sequences that code for the same CDR3. This chain links TRBV18 with TRBJ1-2; possibly TRBD1 for D (5 bases). The CDR3 has 13 residues. The germline CDR1 and CDR2 sequences are KGHSH and LQKENI. The V end was cut by 0 bases, the J end by 7 bases, with 9 bases between. The CDR3 region has the DNA TGTGCCAGCTCACCACCAGCAGGGCCTGGCTACACCTTC. Translated, it gives CASSPPAGPGYTF.

This chain uses TRBV7-2 with TRBJ1-1; tentatively, D is TRBD1 (5 bases). The CDR3 has 16 residues. With 2 bases removed from V and 11 bases from J, the gap between germline ends came to 24 bases. CDR1 is SGHTA, CDR2 FQGNSA, per germline. In DNA, the CDR3 is TGTGCCAGCAGCTTAAACCCCCAAAGCAACTCAGGGTGGGCTTTCTTT. Encoded protein: CASSLNPQSNSGWAFF.

The chain employs TRBV12-5 and TRBJ1-4, with TRBD1 matching 7 bases. This CDR3 spans 11 amino acids. CDR1 is LGHNT, CDR2 FRNRAP, per germline. V shed 7 bases, J shed 10 bases, and the junction held 3 bases outside the gene matches. The CDR3, as DNA: TGTGCTAGTGCCGGGGACAGAAAACTGTTTTTT. Protein product: CASAGDRKLFF.

The V call is TRBV10-3, the J call TRBJ2-5; a possible D gene is TRBD1 (6 bases). The CDR3 is made up of 14 amino acids. The V end was cut by 4 bases, the J end by 4 bases, with 13 bases between. The germline gives CDR1 ENHRY, CDR2 SYGVKD. CDR3 amino acids: CAISGGTGLETQYF. CDR3 nucleotides: TGTGCCATCAGTGGTGGAACAGGGTTAGAGACCCAGTACTTC.

This sequence joins TRBV5-1 and TRBJ1-3; D unclear. In germline, CDR1 is SGHRS, CDR2 YFSETQ. CDR3 length: 11 residues. V dropped 4 bases and J dropped 5 bases, with 4 bases sitting between them. CDR3 amino acids: CASSGRNTIYF. The CDR3, as DNA: TGCGCCAGCAGCGGCAGAAACACCATATATTTT. Full variable domain (missing parts from reference TRBV5-1 and TRBJ1-3): KAGVTQTPRYLIKTRGQQVTLSCSPISGHRSVSWYQQTPGQGLQFLFEYFSETQRNKGNFPGRFSGRQFSNSRSEMNVSTLELGDSALYLCASSGRNTIYFGEGSWLTVV.

The chain has TRBV9 and TRBJ2-2; 11 nucleotides agree with TRBD2. Germline V gene lookup returns CDR1 SGDLS and CDR2 YYNGEE. CDR3 length: 18 amino acids. V lost 2 bases and J lost 3; bases outside the gene matches: 9. CDR3 DNA: TGTGCCAGCAGCGTCGAGACTAGCGGGGTTGTGGACACCGGGGAGCTGTTTTTT. Its protein product is CASSVETSGVVDTGELFF.

The chain combines TRBV9 with TRBJ2-7; D may be TRBD1 (6 bases). Per germline, CDR1 SGDLS and CDR2 YYNGEE. V gave up 2 bases and J gave up 4 bases, with 13 bases separating them. The CDR3 has 14 residues. The CDR3 nucleotides are TGTGCCAGCAGCGTGACCGGGACATCTTACGAGCAGTACTTC. Its protein product is CASSVTGTSYEQYF.